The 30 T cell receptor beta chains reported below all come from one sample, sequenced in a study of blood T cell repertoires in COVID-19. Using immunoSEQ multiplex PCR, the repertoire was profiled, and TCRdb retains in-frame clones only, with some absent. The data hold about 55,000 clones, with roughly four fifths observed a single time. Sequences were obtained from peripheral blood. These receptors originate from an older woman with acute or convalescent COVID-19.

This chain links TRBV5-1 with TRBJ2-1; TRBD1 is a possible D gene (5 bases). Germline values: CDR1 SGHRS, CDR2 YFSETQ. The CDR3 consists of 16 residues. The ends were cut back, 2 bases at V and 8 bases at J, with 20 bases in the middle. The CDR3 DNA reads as TGCGCCAGCAGCTTTGGGGCGCACAATCGTGGGTATGAGCAGTTCTTC. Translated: CASSFGAHNRGYEQFF.

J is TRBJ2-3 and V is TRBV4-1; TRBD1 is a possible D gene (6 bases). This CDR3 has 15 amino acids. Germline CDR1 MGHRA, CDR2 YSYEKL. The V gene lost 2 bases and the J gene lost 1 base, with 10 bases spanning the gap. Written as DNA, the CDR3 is TGCGCCAGCAGCCAAAGGGGGACCGGCACAGATACGCAGTATTTT. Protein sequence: CASSQRGTGTDTQYF.

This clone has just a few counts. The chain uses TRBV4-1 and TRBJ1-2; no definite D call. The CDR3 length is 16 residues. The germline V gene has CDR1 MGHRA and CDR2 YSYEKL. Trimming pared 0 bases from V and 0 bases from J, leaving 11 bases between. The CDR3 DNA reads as TGCGCCAGCAGCCAAGATCGGTCGGAGGCTAACTATGGCTACACCTTC. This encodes CASSQDRSEANYGYTF.

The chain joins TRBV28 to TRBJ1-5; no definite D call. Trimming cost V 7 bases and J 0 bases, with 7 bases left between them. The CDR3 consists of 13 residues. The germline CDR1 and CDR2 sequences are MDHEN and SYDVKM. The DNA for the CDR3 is TGTGCCAGCAACCAGGATAGCAATCAGCCCCAGCATTTT. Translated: CASNQDSNQPQHF.

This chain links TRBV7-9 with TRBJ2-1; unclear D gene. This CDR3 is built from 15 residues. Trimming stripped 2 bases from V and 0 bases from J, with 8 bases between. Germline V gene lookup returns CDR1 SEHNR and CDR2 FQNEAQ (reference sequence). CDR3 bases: TGTGCCAGCAGCTTATTAGTAAGCTCCTACAATGAGCAGTTCTTC. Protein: CASSLLVSSYNEQFF.

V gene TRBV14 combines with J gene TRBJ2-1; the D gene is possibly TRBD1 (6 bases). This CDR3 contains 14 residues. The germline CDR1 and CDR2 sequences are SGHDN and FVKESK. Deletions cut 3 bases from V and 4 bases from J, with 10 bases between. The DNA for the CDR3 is TGTGCCAGCAGCCAGCGGACAGATTACAATGAGCAGTTCTTC. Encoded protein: CASSQRTDYNEQFF.

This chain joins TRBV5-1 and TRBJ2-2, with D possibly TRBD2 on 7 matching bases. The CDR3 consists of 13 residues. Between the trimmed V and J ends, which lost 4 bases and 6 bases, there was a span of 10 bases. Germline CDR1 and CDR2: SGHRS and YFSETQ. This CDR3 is CASSGGASGELFF. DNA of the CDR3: TGCGCCAGCAGCGGGGGGGCTTCCGGGGAGCTGTTTTTT.

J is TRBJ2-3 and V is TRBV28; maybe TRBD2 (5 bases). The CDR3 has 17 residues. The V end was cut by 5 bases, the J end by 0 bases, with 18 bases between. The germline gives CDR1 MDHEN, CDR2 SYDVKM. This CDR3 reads CASSPSYLARSTDTQYF. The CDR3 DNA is TGTGCCAGCAGTCCATCATATCTAGCACGGAGCACAGATACGCAGTATTTT.

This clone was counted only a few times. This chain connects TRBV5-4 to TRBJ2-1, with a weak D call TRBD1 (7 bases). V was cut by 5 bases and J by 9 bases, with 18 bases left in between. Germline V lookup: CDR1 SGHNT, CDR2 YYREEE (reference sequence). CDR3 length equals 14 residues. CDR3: CASSFGGGEGEQFF. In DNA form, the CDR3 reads TGTGCCAGCAGTTTCGGAGGGGGCGAGGGTGAGCAGTTCTTC.

The CDR3 loop reads CSVKDRTNSPLHF. In nucleotides, the CDR3 is TGCAGCGTAAAAGACAGGACTAATTCACCCCTCCACTTT. V and J are TRBV29-1 and TRBJ1-6; tentative D call: TRBD1 (6 bases). Germline lookup yields CDR1 SQVTM and CDR2 ANQGSEA. This CDR3 spans 13 amino acids. V lost 6 bases and J lost 6, with 12 bases in between.

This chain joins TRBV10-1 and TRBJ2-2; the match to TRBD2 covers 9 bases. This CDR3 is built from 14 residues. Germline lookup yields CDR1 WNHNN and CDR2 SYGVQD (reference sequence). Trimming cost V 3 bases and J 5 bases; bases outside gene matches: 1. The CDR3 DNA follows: TGCGCCAGCAGTGAACTAGCGGGTACCGGGGAGCTGTTTTTT. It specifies CASSELAGTGELFF.

CDR3 sequence: CSVATGGGNQPQHF. The CDR3 DNA sequence: TGCAGCGTCGCGACTGGGGGAGGGAATCAGCCCCAGCATTTT. This chain links TRBV29-1 with TRBJ1-5; weak D call: TRBD1 (5 bases). CDR1 is SQVTM, CDR2 ANQGSEA, per germline. This CDR3 is 14 amino acids long. The V and J ends lost 6 bases and 4 bases respectively, with 16 bases between them.

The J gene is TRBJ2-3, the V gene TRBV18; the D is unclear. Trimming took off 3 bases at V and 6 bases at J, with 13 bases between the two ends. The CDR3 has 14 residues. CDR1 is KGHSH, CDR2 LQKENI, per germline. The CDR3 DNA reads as TGTGCCAGCTCACCGAGGTTTGGTAAGGATACGCAGTATTTT. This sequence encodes CASSPRFGKDTQYF.

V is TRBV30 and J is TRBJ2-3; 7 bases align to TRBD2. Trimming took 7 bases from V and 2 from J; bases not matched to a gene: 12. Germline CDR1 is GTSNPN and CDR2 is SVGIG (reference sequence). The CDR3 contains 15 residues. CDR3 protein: CASTPPAGYTDTQYF. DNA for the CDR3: TGTGCCTCCACACCCCCAGCGGGATACACAGATACGCAGTATTTT.

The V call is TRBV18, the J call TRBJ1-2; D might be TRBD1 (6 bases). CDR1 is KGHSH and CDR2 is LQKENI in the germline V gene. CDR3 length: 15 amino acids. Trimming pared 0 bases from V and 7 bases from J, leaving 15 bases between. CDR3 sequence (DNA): TGTGCCAGCTCACCACCGTACCAGGGGTCTCTTGGCTACACCTTC. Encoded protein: CASSPPYQGSLGYTF.

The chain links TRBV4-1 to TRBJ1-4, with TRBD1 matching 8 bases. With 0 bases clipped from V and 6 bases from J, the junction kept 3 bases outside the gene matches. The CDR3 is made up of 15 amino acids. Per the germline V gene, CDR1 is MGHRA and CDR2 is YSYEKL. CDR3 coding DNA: TGCGCCAGCAGCCAAGAAGGGACAGGAGATGAAAAACTGTTTTTT. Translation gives CASSQEGTGDEKLFF.

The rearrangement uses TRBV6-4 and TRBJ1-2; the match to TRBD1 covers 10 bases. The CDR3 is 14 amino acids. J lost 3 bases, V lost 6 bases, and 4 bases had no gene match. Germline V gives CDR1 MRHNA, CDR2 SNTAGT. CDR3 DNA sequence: TGTGCCAGCAGGAAAGACAGGGGGCACTATGGCTACACCTTC. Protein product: CASRKDRGHYGYTF.

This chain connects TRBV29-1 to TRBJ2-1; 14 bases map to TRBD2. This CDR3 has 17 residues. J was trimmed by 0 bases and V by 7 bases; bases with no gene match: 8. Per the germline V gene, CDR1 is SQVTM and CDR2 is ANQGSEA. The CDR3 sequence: CSARLAGGLISYNEQFF. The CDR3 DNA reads TGCAGCGCACGACTAGCGGGAGGGCTGATCTCCTACAATGAGCAGTTCTTC.

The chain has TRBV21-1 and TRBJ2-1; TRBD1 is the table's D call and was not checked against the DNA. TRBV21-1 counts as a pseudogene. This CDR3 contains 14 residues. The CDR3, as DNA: TGTGCCAGCAGCAAAGTTGAAAACAAAAATGAGCAGTTCTTC. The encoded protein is CASSKVENKNEQFF.

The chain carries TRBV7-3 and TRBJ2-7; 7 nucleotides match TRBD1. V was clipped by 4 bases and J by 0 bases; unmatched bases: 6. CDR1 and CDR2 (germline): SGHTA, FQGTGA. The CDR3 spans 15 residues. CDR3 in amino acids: CASSYDRDPSYEQYF. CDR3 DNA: TGTGCCAGCAGCTACGACAGGGATCCCTCCTACGAGCAGTACTTC. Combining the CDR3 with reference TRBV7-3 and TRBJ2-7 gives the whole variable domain GAGVSQTPSNKVTEKGKYVELRCDPISGHTALYWYRQSLGQGPEFLIYFQGTGAADDSGLPNDRFFAVRPEGSVSTLKIQRTERGDSAVYLCASSYDRDPSYEQYFGPGTRLTVT.

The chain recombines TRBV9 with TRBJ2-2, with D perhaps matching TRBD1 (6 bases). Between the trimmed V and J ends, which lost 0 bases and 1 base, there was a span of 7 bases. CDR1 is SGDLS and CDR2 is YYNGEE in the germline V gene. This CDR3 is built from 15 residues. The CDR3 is CASSVAGVNTGELFF. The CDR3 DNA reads TGTGCCAGCAGCGTAGCAGGGGTGAACACCGGGGAGCTGTTTTTT.

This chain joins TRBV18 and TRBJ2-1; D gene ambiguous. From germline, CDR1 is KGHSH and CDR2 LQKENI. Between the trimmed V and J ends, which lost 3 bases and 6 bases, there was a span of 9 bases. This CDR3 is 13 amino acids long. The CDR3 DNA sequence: TGTGCCAGCTCACCCTACCTCACCAATGAGCAGTTCTTC. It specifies CASSPYLTNEQFF. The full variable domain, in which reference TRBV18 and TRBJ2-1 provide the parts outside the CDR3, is NAGVMQNPRHLVRRRGQEARLRCSPMKGHSHVYWYRQLPEEGLKFMVYLQKENIIDESGMPKERFSAEFPKEGPSILRIQQVVRGDSAAYFCASSPYLTNEQFFGPGTRLTVL.

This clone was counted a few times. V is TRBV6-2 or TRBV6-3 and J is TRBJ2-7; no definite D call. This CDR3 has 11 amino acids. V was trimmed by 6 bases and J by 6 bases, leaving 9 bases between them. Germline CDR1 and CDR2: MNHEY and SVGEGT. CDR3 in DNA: TGTGCCAGCAGCCAACTACGCGAGCAGTACTTC. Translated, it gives CASSQLREQYF.

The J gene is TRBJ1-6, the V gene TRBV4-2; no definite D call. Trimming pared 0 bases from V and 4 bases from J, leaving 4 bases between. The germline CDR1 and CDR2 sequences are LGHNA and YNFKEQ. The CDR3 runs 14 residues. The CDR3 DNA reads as TGTGCCAGCAGCCAAGATCGGTATAATTCACCCCTCCACTTT. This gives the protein CASSQDRYNSPLHF.

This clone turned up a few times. CDR3 residues: CASSQDPRYGYTF. The CDR3 DNA sequence: TGTGCCAGCAGCCAAGATCCTCGGTATGGCTACACCTTC. This chain connects TRBV3-1 (or the pseudogene TRBV3-2) to TRBJ1-2; D gene ambiguous. V gave up 0 bases and J gave up 5 bases, with 7 bases separating them. In germline, CDR1 is LGHDT, CDR2 YNNKEL (reference sequence). The CDR3 is made up of 13 amino acids.

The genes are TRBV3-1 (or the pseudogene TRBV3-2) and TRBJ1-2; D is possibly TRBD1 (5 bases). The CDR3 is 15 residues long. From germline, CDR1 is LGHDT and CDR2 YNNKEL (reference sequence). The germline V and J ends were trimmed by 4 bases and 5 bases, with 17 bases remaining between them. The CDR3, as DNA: TGTGCCAGCAGCCCATCCTTCGGGCAGGGATATGGCTACACCTTC. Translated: CASSPSFGQGYGYTF.

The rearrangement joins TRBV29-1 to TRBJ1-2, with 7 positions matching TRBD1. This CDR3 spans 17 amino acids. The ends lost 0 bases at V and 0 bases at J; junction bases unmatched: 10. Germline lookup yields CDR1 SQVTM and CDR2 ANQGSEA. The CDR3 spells CSVEDPEGALANYGYTF. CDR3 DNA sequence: TGCAGCGTTGAAGATCCTGAGGGGGCGCTAGCTAACTATGGCTACACCTTC.

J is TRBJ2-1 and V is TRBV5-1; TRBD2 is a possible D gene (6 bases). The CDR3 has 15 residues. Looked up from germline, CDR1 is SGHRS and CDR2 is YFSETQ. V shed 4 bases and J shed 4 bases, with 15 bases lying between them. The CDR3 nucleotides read TGCGCCAGCAGCAAGTTGCGGACTACGTACAATGAGCAGTTCTTC. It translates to CASSKLRTTYNEQFF.

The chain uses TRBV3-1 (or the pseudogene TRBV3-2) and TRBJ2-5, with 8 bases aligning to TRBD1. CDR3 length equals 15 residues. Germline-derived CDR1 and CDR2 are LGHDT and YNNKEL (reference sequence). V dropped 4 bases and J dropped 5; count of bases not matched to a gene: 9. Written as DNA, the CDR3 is TGTGCCAGCAGCCCGGACAGGGTATTCTCGGAGACCCAGTACTTC. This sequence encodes CASSPDRVFSETQYF.

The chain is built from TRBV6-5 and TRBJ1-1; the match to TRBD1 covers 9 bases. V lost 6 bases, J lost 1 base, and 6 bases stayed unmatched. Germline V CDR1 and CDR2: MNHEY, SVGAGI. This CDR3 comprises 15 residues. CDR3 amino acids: CASSRRQGGNTEAFF. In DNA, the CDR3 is TGTGCCAGCAGCCGACGACAGGGGGGGAACACTGAAGCTTTCTTT.